This T cell receptor beta chain derives from a study of blood T cell repertoires in COVID-19. In the study overall: Sites across the United States, Italy and Spain contributed samples from acute and convalescent COVID-19. Sample material is recorded as cDNA or gDNA derived from T cells, B-cell-depleted T cells, or PBMCs.

In the authors' workflow: By means of reference gene primer amplification, nucleated cell counts were estimated. Using immunoSEQ multiplex PCR, the repertoire was profiled, and TCRdb retains in-frame clones only, with some absent. Clone size and the V and J calls come from that table; the DNA yielded D and trimming. The repertoire holds 110,000 or so clones, with around 80% as singletons. The CDR3 totals 9 residues. CDR1 and CDR2 from the germline V gene are SGHTA and FQGNSA. The TCR originated in a human donor in a cohort sampled during active or convalescent COVID-19. Specimen: peripheral blood. This rearrangement joins TRBV7-2 to TRBJ2-7; D gene uncertain. Here the CDR3 DNA reads TGTGCCAGCAGCTGCCCCCTAGATGTC. Residues: CASSCPLDV.